Listed below are T cell receptor beta chains from one sample, sequenced in a study of blood T cell repertoires in COVID-19. Repertoires were generated with immunoSEQ multiplex PCR, while TCRdb's copy carries only in-frame clones and drops some. The table shows about 300,000 clones, with around 88% occurring only once. The specimen sequenced was peripheral blood. The source of these receptors is a woman aged 45-60 years with acute or convalescent COVID-19. Both conserved end residues are trimmed from each CDR3. Size values are once, few and many counts, or a class for expanded clones, and some rows have none.

v_call	clone_size	j_call	cdr3_length	cdr3_aa
TRBV28	-	TRBJ1-2	11	ASSPRGRRGYT
TRBV27	-	TRBJ2-1	15	ASSRSPGTPLYNEQF
TRBV28	-	TRBJ2-3	13	ASSLFGLAPDTQY
TRBV5-1	-	TRBJ2-1	13	ASSSGQGGSNEQF
TRBV28	-	TRBJ1-1	12	ASSSQGPNTEAF
TRBV21-1	-	TRBJ1-3	14	ASSKDLGHSGNTIY
TRBV5-1	-	TRBJ2-6	13	ASSLPGLSANVLT
TRBV30	few	TRBJ2-1	13	AWSTSVQGYNEQF
TRBV7-3	-	TRBJ2-7	13	ASSPGQVSSYEQY
TRBV7-8	-	TRBJ1-5	12	ASSPRRGNQPQH
TRBV19	once	TRBJ2-3	12	ASRETSALDTQY
TRBV5-4	-	TRBJ2-1	13	ASSQGVAEGNEQF
TRBV3-1/TRBV3-2	-	TRBJ1-4	12	ASSPILGGEKLF
TRBV27	-	TRBJ1-4	13	ASSLLGQGNEKLF
TRBV28	-	TRBJ1-2	12	ASSFIEGDYGYT
TRBV15	-	TRBJ1-4	13	ATSNRQGGGEKLF
TRBV29-1	-	TRBJ1-1	10	SVEVGGPQAF
TRBV30	-	TRBJ2-7	14	AWSVLRSGGSYEQY
TRBV19	-	TRBJ1-1	14	ASSGRRGGMNTEAF
TRBV4-2	-	TRBJ2-7	12	ASSPDSLTYEQY
TRBV7-2	-	TRBJ2-2	12	ASSLWRNTGELF
TRBV21-1	-	TRBJ2-2	16	ASSPTARTSGLLGELF
TRBV7-3	-	TRBJ2-1	11	ASSNQQGDEQF
TRBV27	-	TRBJ2-7	13	ASSPSTRYSYEQY
TRBV27	-	TRBJ2-7	18	ASSLHVIPGQGARSYEQY
TRBV5-6	-	TRBJ2-1	13	ASSLAGATYNEQF
TRBV6-5	-	TRBJ1-4	13	ASMAGGTNNEKLF
TRBV27	-	TRBJ1-2	11	ASRVNPGLGYT
TRBV27	-	TRBJ2-1	13	ASSLTGFAYNEQF
TRBV3-1/TRBV3-2	-	TRBJ2-5	11	ASSQQGAETQY
TRBV6-2/TRBV6-3	-	TRBJ2-1	12	ASSYFATSHEQF
TRBV5-4	-	TRBJ2-3	13	ASSLQGQGADTQY
TRBV7-2	-	TRBJ2-5	17	ASSLEGLAGGPQSETQY
TRBV18	-	TRBJ1-5	13	ASSLSEQAYQPQH
TRBV29-1	-	TRBJ1-4	14	STRYSLRGVNEKLF
TRBV7-6	-	TRBJ2-7	16	ASSLEDGTFRASYEQY
TRBV24-1	-	TRBJ1-2	11	ATSDLQTAGYT
TRBV6-2/TRBV6-3	-	TRBJ1-4	14	ASSKRPTGRHEKLF
TRBV2	-	TRBJ1-3	13	ASSEEGVGGNTIY
TRBV12-5	-	TRBJ2-3	12	ASGSDRGGDTQY